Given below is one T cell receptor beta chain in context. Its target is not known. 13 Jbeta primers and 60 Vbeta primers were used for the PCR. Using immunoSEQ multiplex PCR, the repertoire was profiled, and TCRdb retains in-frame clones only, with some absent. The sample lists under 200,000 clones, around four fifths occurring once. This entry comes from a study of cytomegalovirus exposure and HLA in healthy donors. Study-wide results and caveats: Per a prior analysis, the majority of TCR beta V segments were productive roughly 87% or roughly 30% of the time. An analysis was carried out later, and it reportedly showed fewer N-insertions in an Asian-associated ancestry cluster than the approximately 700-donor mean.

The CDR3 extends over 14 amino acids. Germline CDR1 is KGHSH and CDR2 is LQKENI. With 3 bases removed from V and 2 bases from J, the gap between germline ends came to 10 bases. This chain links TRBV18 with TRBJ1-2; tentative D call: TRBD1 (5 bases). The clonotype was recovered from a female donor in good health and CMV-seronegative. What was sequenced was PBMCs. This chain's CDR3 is CASSPAQVNYGYTF. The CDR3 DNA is TGTGCCAGCTCACCGGCACAGGTGAACTATGGCTACACCTTC.